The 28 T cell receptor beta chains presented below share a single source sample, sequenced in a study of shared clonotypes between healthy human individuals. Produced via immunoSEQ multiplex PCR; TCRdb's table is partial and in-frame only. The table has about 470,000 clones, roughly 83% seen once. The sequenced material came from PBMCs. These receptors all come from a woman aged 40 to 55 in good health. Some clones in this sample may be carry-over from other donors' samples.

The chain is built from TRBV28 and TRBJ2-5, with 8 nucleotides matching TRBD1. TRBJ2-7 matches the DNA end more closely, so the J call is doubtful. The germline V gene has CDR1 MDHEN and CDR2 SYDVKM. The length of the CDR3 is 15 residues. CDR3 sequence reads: CASSLLPGQDPEQYF. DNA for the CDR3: TGTGCCAGCAGTTTACTACCGGGACAGGACCCCGAGCAGTACTTC.

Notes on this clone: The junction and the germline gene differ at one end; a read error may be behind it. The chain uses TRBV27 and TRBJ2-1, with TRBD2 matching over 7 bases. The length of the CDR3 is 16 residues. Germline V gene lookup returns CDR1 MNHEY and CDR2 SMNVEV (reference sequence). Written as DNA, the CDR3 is TGTGCCAGCAGTCTATCAGCGGGAAGCTCCTACAATGAGCAGTTCTTC. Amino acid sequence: CASSLSAGSSYNEQFF.

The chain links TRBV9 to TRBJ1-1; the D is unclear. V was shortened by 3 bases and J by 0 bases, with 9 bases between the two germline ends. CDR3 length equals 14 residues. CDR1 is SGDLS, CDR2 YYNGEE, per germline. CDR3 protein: CASSEQLMNTEAFF. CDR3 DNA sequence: TGTGCCAGCAGCGAACAGCTCATGAACACTGAAGCTTTCTTT. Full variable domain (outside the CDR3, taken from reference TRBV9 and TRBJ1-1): DSGVTQTPKHLITATGQRVTLRCSPRSGDLSVYWYQQSLDQGLQFLIQYYNGEERAKGNILERFSAQQFPDLHSELNLSSLELGDSALYFCASSEQLMNTEAFFGQGTRLTVV.

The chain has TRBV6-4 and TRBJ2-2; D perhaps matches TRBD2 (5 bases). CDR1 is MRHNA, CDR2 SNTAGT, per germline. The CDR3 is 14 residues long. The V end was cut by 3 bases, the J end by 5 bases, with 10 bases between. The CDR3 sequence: CASSENGETGELFF. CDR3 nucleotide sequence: TGTGCCAGCAGTGAGAACGGGGAGACCGGGGAGCTGTTTTTT.

The CDR3 DNA sequence: TGTGCCAGCAGGCCTAGCGGGGATTCCTACGAGCAGTACTTC. Residues: CASRPSGDSYEQYF. The chain combines TRBV28 with TRBJ2-7, with 9 bases that match TRBD2. The CDR3 is made up of 14 amino acids. J gave up 1 base and V 6 bases, and 4 bases lay outside the gene matches. Germline V gene data show CDR1 as MDHEN and CDR2 as SYDVKM.

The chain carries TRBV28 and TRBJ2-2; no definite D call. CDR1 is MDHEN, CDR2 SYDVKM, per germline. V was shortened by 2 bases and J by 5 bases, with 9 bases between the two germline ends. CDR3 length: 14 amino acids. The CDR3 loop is CASSLSLWTGELFF. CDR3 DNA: TGTGCCAGCAGTTTAAGCTTATGGACCGGGGAGCTGTTTTTT. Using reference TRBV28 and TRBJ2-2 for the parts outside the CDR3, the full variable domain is DVKVTQSSRYLVKRTGEKVFLECVQDMDHENMFWYRQDPGLGLRLIYFSYDVKMKEKGDIPEGYSVSREKKERFSLILESASTNQTSMYLCASSLSLWTGELFFGEGSRLTVL.

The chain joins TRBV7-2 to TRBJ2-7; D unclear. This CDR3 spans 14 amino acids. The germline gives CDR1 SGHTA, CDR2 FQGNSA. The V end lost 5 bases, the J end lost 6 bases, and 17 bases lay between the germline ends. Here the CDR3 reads CASSLDPGPFEQYF. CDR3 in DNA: TGTGCCAGCAGCCTCGACCCGGGTCCCTTCGAGCAGTACTTC.

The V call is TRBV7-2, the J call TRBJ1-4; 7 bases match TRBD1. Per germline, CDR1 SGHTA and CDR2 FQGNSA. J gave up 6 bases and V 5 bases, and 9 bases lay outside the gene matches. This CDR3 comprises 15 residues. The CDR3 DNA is TGTGCCAGCAGCGCCCTGGCAGGGGGATATGAAAAACTGTTTTTT. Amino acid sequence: CASSALAGGYEKLFF. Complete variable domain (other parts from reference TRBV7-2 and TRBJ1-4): GAGVSQSPSNKVTEKGKDVELRCDPISGHTALYWYRQSLGQGLEFLIYFQGNSAPDKSGLPSDRFSAERTGGSVSTLTIQRTQQEDSAVYLCASSALAGGYEKLFFGSGTQLSVL.

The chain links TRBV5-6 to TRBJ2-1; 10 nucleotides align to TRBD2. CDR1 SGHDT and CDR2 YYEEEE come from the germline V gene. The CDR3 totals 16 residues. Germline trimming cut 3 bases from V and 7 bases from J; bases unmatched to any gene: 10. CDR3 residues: CASSWRVGLARNEQFF. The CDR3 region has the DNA TGTGCCAGCAGCTGGAGGGTGGGACTAGCGAGGAATGAGCAGTTCTTC.

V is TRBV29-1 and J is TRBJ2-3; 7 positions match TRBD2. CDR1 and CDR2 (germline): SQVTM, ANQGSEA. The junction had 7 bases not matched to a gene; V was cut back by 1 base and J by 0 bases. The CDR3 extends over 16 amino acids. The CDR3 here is CSVEAASGPSTDTQYF. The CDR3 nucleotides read TGCAGCGTTGAAGCGGCTAGCGGCCCTAGCACAGATACGCAGTATTTT.

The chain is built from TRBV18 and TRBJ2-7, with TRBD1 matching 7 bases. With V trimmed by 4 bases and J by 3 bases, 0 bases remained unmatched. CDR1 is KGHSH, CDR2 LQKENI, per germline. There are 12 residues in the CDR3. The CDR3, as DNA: TGTGCCAGCTCACGGGACAGCTACGAGCAGTACTTC. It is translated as CASSRDSYEQYF.

CDR3 loop: CASSPGTRKYEQYF. The CDR3 nucleotides read TGTGCCAGCAGCCCCGGGACTAGAAAGTACGAGCAGTACTTC. This chain uses TRBV27 with TRBJ2-7, with 8 bases lining up with TRBD2. Trimming cost V 6 bases and J 4 bases; bases outside gene matches: 8. The CDR3 runs 14 residues. Germline CDR1 is MNHEY and CDR2 is SMNVEV (reference sequence).

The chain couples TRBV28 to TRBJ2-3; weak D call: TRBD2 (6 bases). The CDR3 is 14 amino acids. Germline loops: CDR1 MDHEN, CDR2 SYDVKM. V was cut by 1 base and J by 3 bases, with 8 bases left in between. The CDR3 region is CASSLSGVTDTQYF. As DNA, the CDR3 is TGTGCCAGCAGTTTATCGGGGGTGACAGATACGCAGTATTTT.

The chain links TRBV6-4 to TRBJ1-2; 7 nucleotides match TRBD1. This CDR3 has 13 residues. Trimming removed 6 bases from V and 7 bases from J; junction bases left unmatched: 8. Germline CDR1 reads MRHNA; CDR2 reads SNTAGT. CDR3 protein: CASRPTGLSGYTF. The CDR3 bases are TGTGCCAGCAGACCGACAGGGCTCTCTGGCTACACCTTC.

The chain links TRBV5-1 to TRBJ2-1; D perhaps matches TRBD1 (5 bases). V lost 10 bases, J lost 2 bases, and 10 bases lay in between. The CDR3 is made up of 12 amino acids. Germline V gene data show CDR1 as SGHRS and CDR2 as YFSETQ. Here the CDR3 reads CASRQTYNEQFF. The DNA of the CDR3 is TGCGCCTCGAGACAGACCTACAATGAGCAGTTCTTC.

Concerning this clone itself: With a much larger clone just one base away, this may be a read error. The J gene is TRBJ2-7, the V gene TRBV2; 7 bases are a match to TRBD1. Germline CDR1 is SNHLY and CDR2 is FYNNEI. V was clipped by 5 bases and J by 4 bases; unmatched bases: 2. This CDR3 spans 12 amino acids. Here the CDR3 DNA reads TGTGCCAGCAGTCCAGGGGGTTACGAGCAGTACTTC. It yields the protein CASSPGGYEQYF.

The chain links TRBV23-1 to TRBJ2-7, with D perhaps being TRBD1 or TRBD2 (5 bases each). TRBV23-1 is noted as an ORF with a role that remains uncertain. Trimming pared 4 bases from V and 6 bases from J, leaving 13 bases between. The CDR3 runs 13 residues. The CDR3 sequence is CASSPWGPGEQYF. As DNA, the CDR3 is TGCGCCAGCAGTCCCTGGGGACCAGGCGAGCAGTACTTC.

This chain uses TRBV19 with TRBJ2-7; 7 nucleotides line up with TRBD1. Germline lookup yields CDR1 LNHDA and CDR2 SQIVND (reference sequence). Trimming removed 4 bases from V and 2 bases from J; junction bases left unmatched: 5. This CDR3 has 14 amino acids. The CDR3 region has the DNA TGTGCCAGTAGTACTGGGGACAGTACCTACGAGCAGTACTTC. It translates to CASSTGDSTYEQYF.

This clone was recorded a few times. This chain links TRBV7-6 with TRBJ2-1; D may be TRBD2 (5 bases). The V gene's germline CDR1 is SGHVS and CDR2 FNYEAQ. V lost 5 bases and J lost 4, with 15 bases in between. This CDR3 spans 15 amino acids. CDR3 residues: CASSGLGLEYNEQFF. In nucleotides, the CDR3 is TGTGCCAGCAGCGGTCTAGGACTCGAGTACAATGAGCAGTTCTTC.

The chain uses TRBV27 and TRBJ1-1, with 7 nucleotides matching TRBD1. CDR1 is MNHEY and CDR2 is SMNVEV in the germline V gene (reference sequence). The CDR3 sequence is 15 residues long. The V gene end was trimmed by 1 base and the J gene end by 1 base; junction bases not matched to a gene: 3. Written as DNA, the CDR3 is TGTGCCAGCAGTTTATGGGGACAGTCGAACACTGAAGCTTTCTTT. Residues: CASSLWGQSNTEAFF.

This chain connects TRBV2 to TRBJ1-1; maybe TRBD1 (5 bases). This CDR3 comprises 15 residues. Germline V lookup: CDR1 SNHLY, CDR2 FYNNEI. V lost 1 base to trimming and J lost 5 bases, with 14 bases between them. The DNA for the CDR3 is TGTGCCAGCAGTGAAGGGAGGGGAATATATACTGAAGCTTTCTTT. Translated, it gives CASSEGRGIYTEAFF.

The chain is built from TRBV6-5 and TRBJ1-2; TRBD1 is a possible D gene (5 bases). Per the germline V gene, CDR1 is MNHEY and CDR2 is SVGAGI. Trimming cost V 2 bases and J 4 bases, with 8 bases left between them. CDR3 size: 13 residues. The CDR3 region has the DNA TGTGCCAGCAGTTACCAGGGACCCTATGGCTACACCTTC. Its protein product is CASSYQGPYGYTF.

The CDR3 region is CASSHRSLQGAAETQYF. The CDR3 nucleotides read TGTGCCAGCAGCCACCGGTCCCTACAGGGGGCGGCGGAGACCCAGTACTTC. The rearrangement links TRBV11-2 to TRBJ2-5; 9 bases fit TRBD1. J lost 5 bases, V lost 5 bases, and 15 bases had no gene match. This CDR3 comprises 17 residues. Germline CDR1 reads SGHAT; CDR2 reads FQNNGV.

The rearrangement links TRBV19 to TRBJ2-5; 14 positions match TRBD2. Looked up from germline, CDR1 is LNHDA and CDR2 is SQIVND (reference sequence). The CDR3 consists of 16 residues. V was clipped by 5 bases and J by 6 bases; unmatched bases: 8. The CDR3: CASSPRLAGGPQTQYF. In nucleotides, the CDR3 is TGTGCCAGTAGTCCGAGACTAGCGGGAGGGCCACAGACCCAGTACTTC.

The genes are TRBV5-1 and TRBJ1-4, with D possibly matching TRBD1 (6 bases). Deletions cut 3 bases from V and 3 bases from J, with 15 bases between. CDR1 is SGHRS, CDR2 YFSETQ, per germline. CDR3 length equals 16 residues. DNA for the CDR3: TGCGCCAGCAGCTACGGGACACTCAAACCTAATGAAAAACTGTTTTTT. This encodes CASSYGTLKPNEKLFF.

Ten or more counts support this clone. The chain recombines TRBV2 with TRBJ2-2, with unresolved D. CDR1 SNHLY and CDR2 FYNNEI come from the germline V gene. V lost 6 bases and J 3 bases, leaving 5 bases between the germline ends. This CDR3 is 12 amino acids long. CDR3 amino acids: CASRPYTGELFF. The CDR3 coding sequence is TGTGCCAGCAGGCCCTACACCGGGGAGCTGTTTTTT.

The CDR3 DNA reads as TGTGCCTGGGGAGCCCCAGCGGGCTACGAGCAGTACTTC. It codes for CAWGAPAGYEQYF. The gene calls are TRBV30 and TRBJ2-7; D is possibly TRBD2 (6 bases). V lost 5 bases, J lost 3 bases, and 14 bases lay in between. The CDR3 has 13 amino acids. CDR1 and CDR2 (germline): GTSNPN, SVGIG (reference sequence).

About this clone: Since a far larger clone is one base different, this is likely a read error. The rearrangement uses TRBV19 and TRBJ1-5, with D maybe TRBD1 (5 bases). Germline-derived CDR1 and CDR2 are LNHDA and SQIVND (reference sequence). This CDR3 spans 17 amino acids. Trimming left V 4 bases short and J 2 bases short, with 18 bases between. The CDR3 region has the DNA TGTGCCAGTAGTAAAGGGTGGACAAGATGGGGCAATCAGCCCCAGCATTTT. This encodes CASSKGWTRWGNQPQHF.